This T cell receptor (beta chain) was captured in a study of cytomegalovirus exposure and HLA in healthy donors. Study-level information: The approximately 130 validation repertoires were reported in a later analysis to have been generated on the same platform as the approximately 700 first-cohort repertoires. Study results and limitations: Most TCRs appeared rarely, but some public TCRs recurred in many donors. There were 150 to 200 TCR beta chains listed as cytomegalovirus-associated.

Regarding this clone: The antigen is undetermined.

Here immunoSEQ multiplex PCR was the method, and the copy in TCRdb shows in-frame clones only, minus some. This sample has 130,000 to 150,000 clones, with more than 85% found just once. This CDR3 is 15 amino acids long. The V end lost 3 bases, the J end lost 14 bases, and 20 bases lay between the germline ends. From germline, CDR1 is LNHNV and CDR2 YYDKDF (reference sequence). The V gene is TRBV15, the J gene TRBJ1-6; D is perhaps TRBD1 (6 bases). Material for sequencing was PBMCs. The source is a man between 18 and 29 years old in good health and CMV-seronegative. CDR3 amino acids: CATSRNRDTASALHF. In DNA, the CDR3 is TGTGCCACCAGCAGGAACCGGGACACGGCCTCGGCCCTCCACTTT.